Below, 31 T cell receptor beta chains from the same sample are listed, as sequenced in a study of cytomegalovirus exposure and HLA in healthy donors. Primers included in the PCR were 60 Vbeta and 13 Jbeta primers. The repertoire was sequenced with immunoSEQ multiplex PCR; TCRdb's copy has only in-frame clones and lacks some. This repertoire shows 100,000 to 150,000 clones, about three quarters found once; its top ten account for less than 15%. Sequences were obtained from PBMCs. These receptors were obtained from a woman in her sixties in good health and CMV-seropositive.

This clone turned up a few times. This chain links TRBV7-8 with TRBJ2-2; the match to TRBD2 covers 9 bases. J lost 7 bases, V lost 0 bases, and 12 bases had no gene match. Germline V lookup: CDR1 SGHVS, CDR2 FQNEAQ. The CDR3 extends over 18 amino acids. CDR3 sequence: CASSLAPSGVLWNGELFF. CDR3 in DNA: TGTGCCAGCAGCTTAGCTCCTAGCGGGGTCCTGTGGAACGGGGAGCTGTTTTTT.

The chain uses TRBV7-2 and TRBJ2-4, with D maybe TRBD2 (7 bases). The V gene's germline CDR1 is SGHTA and CDR2 FQGNSA. The germline V and J ends were trimmed by 1 base and 7 bases, with 14 bases remaining between them. The CDR3 has 15 amino acids. The chain's CDR3 is CASSLGGGAGNIQYF. The CDR3 DNA follows: TGTGCCAGCAGCTTAGGAGGGGGGGCCGGGAACATTCAGTACTTC.

This clone was seen only a few times. The chain has TRBV7-9 and TRBJ2-1; a possible D gene is TRBD2 (6 bases). CDR3 length: 16 amino acids. Looked up from germline, CDR1 is SEHNR and CDR2 is FQNEAQ (reference sequence). The V and J ends lost 6 bases and 5 bases respectively, with 20 bases between them. In DNA form, the CDR3 reads TGTGCCAGCAGTGGGGTGGGACTCCCGTCCCACAATGAGCAGTTCTTC. Amino acid sequence: CASSGVGLPSHNEQFF.

J is TRBJ2-3 and V is TRBV7-2; no reliable D call. The CDR3 runs 14 residues. With 7 bases removed from V and 2 bases from J, the gap between germline ends came to 13 bases. Germline V gene lookup returns CDR1 SGHTA and CDR2 FQGNSA. CDR3 protein: CASTLPRPTDTQYF. CDR3 nucleotide sequence: TGTGCCAGCACCCTCCCCAGGCCCACAGATACGCAGTATTTT.

The rearrangement uses TRBV9 and TRBJ2-1; 10 bases line up with TRBD2. Germline trimming cut 0 bases from V and 0 bases from J; bases unmatched to any gene: 3. The germline CDR1 and CDR2 sequences are SGDLS and YYNGEE. The CDR3 contains 17 residues. CDR3 DNA sequence: TGTGCCAGCAGCGTAGGGGCTAGCGGGAGCTCCTACAATGAGCAGTTCTTC. Translation gives CASSVGASGSSYNEQFF.

The rearrangement uses TRBV9 and TRBJ2-1; TRBD1 is a possible D gene (6 bases). Per the germline V gene, CDR1 is SGDLS and CDR2 is YYNGEE. CDR3 length: 15 residues. V was trimmed by 0 bases and J by 4 bases, leaving 11 bases between them. The CDR3 DNA reads as TGTGCCAGCAGCGTAGAAGTGGGGGCATACAATGAGCAGTTCTTC. This gives the protein CASSVEVGAYNEQFF. The whole variable domain, filled in from reference TRBV9 and TRBJ2-1, reads DSGVTQTPKHLITATGQRVTLRCSPRSGDLSVYWYQQSLDQGLQFLIQYYNGEERAKGNILERFSAQQFPDLHSELNLSSLELGDSALYFCASSVEVGAYNEQFFGPGTRLTVL.

This clone was picked up a small number of times. The genes are TRBV7-6 and TRBJ1-1; D ambiguous. V was shortened by 5 bases and J by 5 bases, with 12 bases between the two germline ends. Germline V lookup: CDR1 SGHVS, CDR2 FNYEAQ. CDR3 length equals 13 residues. In nucleotides, the CDR3 is TGTGCCAGCAGCCTCTTTGGGGAGACTGAAGCTTTCTTT. It yields the protein CASSLFGETEAFF.

The J gene is TRBJ1-1, the V gene TRBV27, with 10 bases fitting TRBD1. The CDR3 covers 17 residues. Germline CDR1 is MNHEY and CDR2 is SMNVEV (reference sequence). Trimming removed 6 bases from V and 0 bases from J; junction bases left unmatched: 10. This chain's CDR3 is CASSSRDRGLMNTEAFF. The CDR3 DNA reads TGTGCCAGCAGCTCCCGGGACAGGGGCCTCATGAACACTGAAGCTTTCTTT.

This clone was counted between two and nine times. The chain combines TRBV7-9 with TRBJ1-1, with D possibly matching TRBD1 (6 bases). CDR1 and CDR2 (germline): SEHNR, FQNEAQ (reference sequence). The CDR3 has 15 amino acids. V was clipped by 5 bases and J by 0 bases, with 13 bases between them. In nucleotides, the CDR3 is TGTGCCAGCAGCCAAAGACAGGTATTGAACACTGAAGCTTTCTTT. Translating gives CASSQRQVLNTEAFF.

This clone was detected once. The chain joins TRBV27 to TRBJ1-2, with D uncertain. Looked up from germline, CDR1 is MNHEY and CDR2 is SMNVEV (reference sequence). V was pared by 1 base and J by 4 bases, with 7 bases between. The CDR3 sequence is 13 residues long. CDR3 sequence: CASSLLSGYGYTF. The CDR3 region has the DNA TGTGCCAGCAGTTTATTATCGGGCTATGGCTACACCTTC.

This chain links TRBV7-2 with TRBJ2-2; 7 bases match TRBD1. V lost 8 bases, J lost 2 bases, and 5 bases stayed unmatched. In germline, CDR1 is SGHTA, CDR2 FQGNSA. CDR3 length equals 14 residues. The CDR3 sequence is CASARDSNTGELFF. CDR3 coding DNA: TGTGCCAGCGCCCGGGACAGCAACACCGGGGAGCTGTTTTTT.

V usage is TRBV4-3 and J usage is TRBJ2-5, with 13 bases fitting TRBD2. This CDR3 is built from 16 residues. Germline V lookup: CDR1 LGHNA, CDR2 YSLEER. The V segment lost 1 base and the J segment 11 bases; nucleotides outside the gene matches: 10. For the CDR3, the DNA is TGCGCCAGCAGCCAAGCTACTAGCGGGAGGGCCGCAGAGCAGTACTTC. Translation: CASSQATSGRAAEQYF.

The CDR3 DNA reads as TGTGCCAGCTCAACGAACAGGGCTAGTGGGGACACCATATATTTT. It yields the protein CASSTNRASGDTIYF. The V gene is TRBV18, the J gene TRBJ1-3; TRBD1 is a possible D gene (6 bases). The CDR3 length is 15 residues. Germline values: CDR1 KGHSH, CDR2 LQKENI. The V gene lost 5 bases and the J gene lost 8 bases, with 19 bases spanning the gap.

This clone was found a few times. The V call is TRBV5-5, the J call TRBJ1-5; 11 bases are shared with TRBD1. The CDR3 totals 16 residues. Germline CDR1 and CDR2: SGHKS and YYEKEE (reference sequence). J gave up 1 base and V 4 bases, and 4 bases lay outside the gene matches. The CDR3 reads CASSLRTGGSNQPQHF. CDR3 DNA sequence: TGTGCCAGCAGCCTCAGGACAGGGGGCAGCAATCAGCCCCAGCATTTT.

This rearrangement joins TRBV30 to TRBJ2-2; TRBD2 aligns across 9 bases. V shed 4 bases and J 7 bases; nucleotides not matched to a gene: 19. The germline gives CDR1 GTSNPN, CDR2 SVGIG (reference sequence). The CDR3 runs to 18 residues. The CDR3 region is CAWIPGLADLMGGGELFF. The DNA of the CDR3 is TGTGCCTGGATACCGGGACTAGCAGACCTCATGGGAGGCGGGGAGCTGTTTTTT.

This clone appeared a single time. The chain has TRBV10-3 and TRBJ1-1; D may be TRBD1 (5 bases). Deletions cut 2 bases from V and 0 bases from J, with 7 bases between. The germline V gene encodes CDR1 ENHRY and CDR2 SYGVKD. CDR3 length equals 14 residues. The CDR3 DNA is TGTGCCATCAGTGAGAGGGGCGTGAACACTGAAGCTTTCTTT. Translation gives CAISERGVNTEAFF.

This chain joins TRBV30 and TRBJ2-1; the match to TRBD1 covers 7 bases. The CDR3 covers 16 residues. J lost 9 bases, V lost 3 bases, and 17 bases had no gene match. Germline-derived CDR1 and CDR2 are GTSNPN and SVGIG (reference sequence). CDR3 bases: TGTGCCTGGAGCCCCTGGACCCAGGTAGGGGGCAGTGAGCAGTTCTTC. As protein: CAWSPWTQVGGSEQFF.

The chain employs TRBV18 and TRBJ1-4; 9 bases are a match to TRBD1. The CDR3 runs 18 residues. With 3 bases clipped from V and 0 bases from J, the junction kept 8 bases outside the gene matches. The germline V gene encodes CDR1 KGHSH and CDR2 LQKENI. The CDR3: CASSPRSGQGTTNEKLFF. In nucleotides, the CDR3 is TGTGCCAGCTCACCGCGGTCTGGACAGGGGACAACTAATGAAAAACTGTTTTTT.

The chain joins TRBV27 to TRBJ1-2, with TRBD1 identical over 12 bases. V lost 5 bases and J lost 7; bases outside the gene matches: 11. CDR3 length: 16 amino acids. Germline V gene sequence: CDR1 MNHEY, CDR2 SMNVEV (reference sequence). CDR3 nucleotide sequence: TGTGCCAGCAGTAGACCCGGGACAGGGGGCCTGAGTGGCTACACCTTC. This encodes CASSRPGTGGLSGYTF.

CDR3 sequence: CASSKLSVGTAYEQYF. The CDR3 DNA reads TGTGCCAGCAGTAAACTTTCGGTAGGGACAGCCTACGAGCAGTACTTC. V is TRBV27 and J is TRBJ2-7; TRBD1 matches 7 bases. J lost 2 bases, V lost 5 bases, and 12 bases had no gene match. The CDR3 extends over 16 amino acids. Germline CDR1 MNHEY, CDR2 SMNVEV (reference sequence).

The chain carries TRBV4-3 and TRBJ2-7; D possibly corresponds to TRBD1 (6 bases). CDR1 LGHNA and CDR2 YSLEER come from the germline V gene. V gave up 1 base and J gave up 0 bases, with 16 bases separating them. The CDR3 contains 17 residues. The CDR3 region is CASSQGYRDTVSYEQYF. CDR3 coding DNA: TGCGCCAGCAGCCAAGGCTACCGGGACACGGTCTCCTACGAGCAGTACTTC.

The genes are TRBV7-6 and TRBJ2-7; 8 nucleotides align to TRBD2. From germline, CDR1 is SGHVS and CDR2 FNYEAQ. V lost 0 bases to trimming and J lost 2 bases; unmatched junction nucleotides: 0. CDR3 length: 14 residues. Here the CDR3 reads CASSLARGAYEQYF. The CDR3, as DNA: TGTGCCAGCAGCTTAGCGCGGGGGGCCTACGAGCAGTACTTC.

The chain employs TRBV7-2 and TRBJ1-2; unclear D gene. Between the trimmed V and J ends, which lost 4 bases and 8 bases, there was a span of 11 bases. The CDR3 covers 12 residues. Per germline, CDR1 SGHTA and CDR2 FQGNSA. The CDR3 protein is CASSSAARGYTF. DNA of the CDR3: TGTGCCAGCAGCTCCGCTGCGAGGGGCTACACCTTC. Together with reference TRBV7-2 and TRBJ1-2, the CDR3 gives the full variable domain: GAGVSQSPSNKVTEKGKDVELRCDPISGHTALYWYRQSLGQGLEFLIYFQGNSAPDKSGLPSDRFSAERTGGSVSTLTIQRTQQEDSAVYLCASSSAARGYTFGSGTRLTVV.

The chain is built from TRBV19 and TRBJ2-5; 7 positions agree with TRBD2. Germline CDR1 LNHDA, CDR2 SQIVND (reference sequence). The CDR3 extends over 16 amino acids. J gave up 2 bases and V 2 bases, and 8 bases lay outside the gene matches. The CDR3 here is CASSIWASGTQETQYF. Here the CDR3 DNA reads TGTGCCAGTAGTATATGGGCTAGCGGCACACAAGAGACCCAGTACTTC. Full variable domain (missing parts from reference TRBV19 and TRBJ2-5): DGGITQSPKYLFRKEGQNVTLSCEQNLNHDAMYWYRQDPGQGLRLIYYSQIVNDFQKGDIAEGYSVSREKKESFPLTVTSAQKNPTAFYLCASSIWASGTQETQYFGPGTRLLVL.

V is TRBV5-6 and J is TRBJ1-1; D perhaps matches TRBD1 (6 bases). The CDR3 extends over 17 amino acids. Deletions cut 0 bases from V and 0 bases from J, with 15 bases between. Germline V lookup: CDR1 SGHDT, CDR2 YYEEEE. The CDR3 here is CASSLGGRATMNTEAFF. The CDR3 DNA sequence: TGTGCCAGCAGCTTGGGGGGGCGAGCCACTATGAACACTGAAGCTTTCTTT.

V and J are TRBV9 and TRBJ1-2; possible D gene TRBD1, 5 bases. Germline V gene sequence: CDR1 SGDLS, CDR2 YYNGEE. CDR3 length: 14 residues. With 0 bases removed from V and 7 bases from J, the gap between germline ends came to 13 bases. DNA of the CDR3: TGTGCCAGCAGCGTAGAAGTGCGGGGCCGTGGCTACACCTTC. Its protein is CASSVEVRGRGYTF.

V and J are TRBV28 and TRBJ2-7; 10 bases map to TRBD1. The trim removed 8 bases at V and 7 bases at J, leaving 8 bases unmatched. Germline V gives CDR1 MDHEN, CDR2 SYDVKM. This CDR3 is 13 amino acids long. In DNA, the CDR3 is TGTGCCAGCCAGACAGGGGGCGTGGGGGAGCAGTACTTC. It codes for CASQTGGVGEQYF.

J is TRBJ1-2 and V is TRBV6-6, with D possibly matching TRBD1 (5 bases). CDR3 size: 15 residues. The V gene's germline CDR1 is MNHNY and CDR2 SVGAGI (reference sequence). Trimming shortened V by 2 bases and J by 6 bases, and 16 bases separated the two germline ends. CDR3 protein: CASSYRQTVLHGYTF. CDR3 nucleotides: TGTGCCAGCAGTTACAGACAGACCGTTCTGCATGGCTACACCTTC.

The chain links TRBV11-3 to TRBJ1-1, with 9 positions matching TRBD1. The CDR3 covers 14 residues. Germline CDR1 reads SGHNT; CDR2 reads YENEEA. After removal of 3 bases from V and 1 base from J, the junction contained 0 bases not matched to a gene. The CDR3 DNA follows: TGTGCCAGCAGCTTGGGACAGGGGAACACTGAAGCTTTCTTT. It encodes CASSLGQGNTEAFF.

The V gene is TRBV19, the J gene TRBJ1-5, with a tentative D call TRBD1 (6 bases). V gave up 7 bases and J gave up 4 bases, with 17 bases separating them. CDR1 and CDR2 from the germline V gene are LNHDA and SQIVND (reference sequence). This CDR3 has 15 amino acids. This CDR3 is CASNSGDRRNQPQHF. DNA of the CDR3: TGTGCCAGTAACTCTGGTGACAGGAGAAATCAGCCCCAGCATTTT.

The rearrangement uses TRBV13 and TRBJ2-6; weak D call: TRBD1 (5 bases). V was cut by 4 bases and J by 1 base, with 17 bases left in between. Germline values: CDR1 PRHDT, CDR2 FYEKMQ (reference sequence). This CDR3 contains 18 residues. The chain's CDR3 is CASSSFGAGPSGANVLTF. Written as DNA, the CDR3 is TGTGCCAGCAGCTCATTTGGGGCAGGGCCTTCTGGGGCCAACGTCCTGACTTTC.